These 27 T cell receptor beta chains came from one sample sequenced in a study of CD8 T cells in ankylosing spondylitis. TCRdb redid the calling of the 5' RACE reads with MiXCR, one entry per CDR3 protein. Here the sample spans 220,000 or so distinct CDR3 sequences, over 9.5% being singletons. Specimen: blood, either unsorted or a sorted T cell fraction (not recorded which). Receptors were obtained from a male donor with ankylosing spondylitis or in good health (not recorded which).

Ten or more counts support this clonotype. The V call is TRBV20-1, the J call TRBJ2-2; the D call may be TRBD1 or TRBD2 (5 bases each). The V and J ends lost 0 bases and 3 bases respectively, with 11 bases between them. This CDR3 comprises 15 residues. The germline CDR1 and CDR2 sequences are DFQATT and SNEGSKA (reference sequence). The CDR3 protein is CSARDPGQDTGELFF. The CDR3 region has the DNA TGCAGTGCTAGAGATCCGGGGCAGGACACCGGGGAGCTGTTTTTT.

In its sample, this clonotype was seen a few times. The V gene is TRBV7-2, the J gene TRBJ2-7; 9 nucleotides align to TRBD1. The J segment lost 4 bases and the V segment lost 7 bases, leaving 8 bases of the junction unmatched. The CDR3 runs to 14 residues. Germline V gene sequence: CDR1 SGHTA, CDR2 FQGNSA. This CDR3 reads CASMPTGTGYEQYF. The CDR3 DNA reads as TGTGCCAGCATGCCGACCGGGACAGGGTACGAGCAGTACTTC.

Many counts were recorded for this clonotype. The genes are TRBV10-3 and TRBJ1-5; 8 bases match TRBD1. Germline V gene data show CDR1 as ENHRY and CDR2 as SYGVKD. V dropped 11 bases and J dropped 6; count of bases not matched to a gene: 12. This CDR3 spans 14 amino acids. For the CDR3, the DNA is TGTGCCGCCACGGACAGGGAGGCAAGTCAGCCCCAGCATTTT. Its translation is CAATDREASQPQHF.

This clonotype was found many times. This rearrangement joins TRBV28 to TRBJ1-1; no clear D. This CDR3 region has 14 residues. Per the germline V gene, CDR1 is MDHEN and CDR2 is SYDVKM. V lost 6 bases to trimming and J lost 1 base, with 12 bases between them. The DNA for the CDR3 is TGTGCCAGCAGCCTCCCGACGGCGAACACTGAAGCTTTCTTT. Translating gives CASSLPTANTEAFF.

The chain uses TRBV19 and TRBJ2-7, with TRBD2 matching 13 bases. With V trimmed by 6 bases and J by 2 bases, 4 bases remained unmatched. Germline lookup yields CDR1 LNHDA and CDR2 SQIVND (reference sequence). The CDR3 extends over 15 amino acids. CDR3 residues: CASRPGLAGPYEQYF. The CDR3 DNA reads TGTGCCAGTAGACCGGGACTAGCGGGGCCCTACGAGCAGTACTTC.

This clonotype occurred many times. The rearrangement joins TRBV29-1 to TRBJ2-1, with TRBD2 matching 9 bases. The CDR3 spans 13 residues. The germline CDR1 and CDR2 sequences are SQVTM and ANQGSEA. Trimming at V came to 4 bases and at J to 10 bases, leaving 8 bases not matched to a gene. The CDR3: CSVVPSGALEQFF. The CDR3 nucleotides are TGCAGCGTTGTCCCTAGCGGGGCTCTGGAGCAGTTCTTC.

Details on this clonotype: This clone may be a read error of a much larger clone one base away. V usage is TRBV20-1 and J usage is TRBJ1-1; 9 positions agree with TRBD1. CDR1 and CDR2 (germline): DFQATT, SNEGSKA (reference sequence). V lost 7 bases, J lost 6 bases, and 3 bases stayed unmatched. The CDR3 has 11 amino acids. The CDR3 nucleotides are TGCAGTGGGGACAGGGTCGCTGAAGCTTTCTTT. Amino acids: CSGDRVAEAFF.

The chain has TRBV7-2 and TRBJ2-7; 9 positions agree with TRBD1. V gave up 4 bases and J gave up 3 bases; unmatched junction bases: 4. The germline V gene encodes CDR1 SGHTA and CDR2 FQGNSA. CDR3 size: 14 residues. CDR3: CASSYGTGNYEQYF. CDR3 bases: TGTGCCAGCAGCTACGGGACAGGGAACTACGAGCAGTACTTC.

The chain couples TRBV5-1 to TRBJ2-7; no firm D call. CDR3 length: 15 amino acids. CDR1 and CDR2 from the germline V gene are SGHRS and YFSETQ. With 3 bases removed from V and 1 base from J, the gap between germline ends came to 14 bases. The CDR3 region is CASSSFLGGSYEQYF. The DNA for the CDR3 is TGCGCCAGCAGCTCCTTTCTGGGCGGATCCTACGAGCAGTACTTC.

A few counts support this clonotype. The V gene is TRBV18, the J gene TRBJ2-7, with 8 bases lining up with TRBD1. Germline loops: CDR1 KGHSH, CDR2 LQKENI. Trimming took 3 bases from V and 6 from J; bases not matched to a gene: 10. The CDR3 is 15 residues long. The CDR3, as DNA: TGTGCCAGCTCACCGGGGACAGGCTTAGGAGGCGAGCAGTACTTC. Translated, it gives CASSPGTGLGGEQYF.

Many counts were recorded for this clonotype. The genes are TRBV15 and TRBJ2-1; weak D call: TRBD2 (5 bases). The CDR3 extends over 15 amino acids. The V gene lost 1 base and the J gene lost 8 bases, with 15 bases spanning the gap. Germline assignment: CDR1 LNHNV and CDR2 YYDKDF (reference sequence). The CDR3 protein is CATSRGLATNDEQFF. CDR3 nucleotides: TGTGCCACCAGCAGAGGGCTAGCAACTAATGATGAGCAGTTCTTC. The variable domain in full, with the rest retrieved from reference TRBV15 and TRBJ2-1, is DAMVIQNPRYQVTQFGKPVTLSCSQTLNHNVMYWYQQKSSQAPKLLFHYYDKDFNNEADTPDNFQSRRPNTSFCFLDIRSPGLGDTAMYLCATSRGLATNDEQFFGPGTRLTVL.

This chain uses TRBV20-1 with TRBJ2-1; 12 nucleotides line up with TRBD1. The CDR3 contains 13 residues. Germline lookup yields CDR1 DFQATT and CDR2 SNEGSKA (reference sequence). Trimming at V came to 7 bases and at J to 8 bases, leaving 6 bases not matched to a gene. CDR3 region: CSGGTGGLDEQFF. The CDR3 DNA sequence: TGCAGTGGTGGGACAGGGGGCCTGGATGAGCAGTTCTTC.

This clonotype was recorded at least ten times. The CDR3 is CASSLTSGGGEQFF. CDR3 nucleotide sequence: TGTGCCAGCAGCTTAACTAGCGGGGGGGGTGAGCAGTTCTTC. V usage is TRBV11-2 and J usage is TRBJ2-1, with TRBD2 matching 13 bases. The CDR3 is made up of 14 amino acids. V was pared by 2 bases and J by 9 bases, with 1 base of the junction left unmatched. Germline V gene data show CDR1 as SGHAT and CDR2 as FQNNGV. Variable domain in full (rest from reference TRBV11-2 and TRBJ2-1): EAGVAQSPRYKIIEKRQSVAFWCNPISGHATLYWYQQILGQGPKLLIQFQNNGVVDDSQLPKDRFSAERLKGVDSTLKIQPAKLEDSAVYLCASSLTSGGGEQFFGPGTRLTVL.

This rearrangement joins TRBV28 to TRBJ2-1; maybe TRBD1 (5 bases). Looked up from germline, CDR1 is MDHEN and CDR2 is SYDVKM. The CDR3 extends over 11 amino acids. V was clipped by 5 bases and J by 12 bases, with 11 bases between them. CDR3 DNA: TGTGCCAGCAGTCTGCAGGGTGGGCAGTTCTTC. This gives the protein CASSLQGGQFF.

This clonotype was observed many times. The chain combines TRBV7-9 with TRBJ1-2; D is possibly TRBD1 (6 bases). With 2 bases removed from V and 4 bases from J, the gap between germline ends came to 8 bases. This CDR3 spans 13 amino acids. Germline CDR1 is SEHNR and CDR2 is FQNEAQ (reference sequence). This CDR3 is CASSLSQGYGYTF. The CDR3 DNA reads as TGTGCCAGCAGCTTATCACAGGGCTATGGCTACACCTTC. The variable domain in full, with the rest retrieved from reference TRBV7-9 and TRBJ1-2, is DTGVSQNPRHKITKRGQNVTFRCDPISEHNRLYWYRQTLGQGPEFLTYFQNEAQLEKSRLLSDRFSAERPKGSFSTLEIQRTEQGDSAMYLCASSLSQGYGYTFGSGTRLTVV.

This clonotype was counted many times. V gene TRBV12-3 or TRBV12-4 combines with J gene TRBJ1-1, with D unclear. V gave up 5 bases and J gave up 1 base, with 11 bases separating them. CDR3 size: 14 residues. CDR3 sequence reads: CASSTQRGNTEAFF. CDR3 coding DNA: TGTGCCAGCAGTACGCAGCGGGGGAACACTGAAGCTTTCTTT.

This clonotype was seen many times. V is TRBV5-5 and J is TRBJ1-1, with D tentatively TRBD1 (6 bases). Trimming removed 4 bases at V and 3 bases at J, with 16 bases between. CDR3 length: 15 amino acids. The V gene's germline CDR1 is SGHKS and CDR2 YYEKEE (reference sequence). The CDR3 region has the DNA TGTGCCAGCAGCCGAACAGGGAGAAAGGACACTGAAGCTTTCTTT. It specifies CASSRTGRKDTEAFF. The variable domain in full, with the rest retrieved from reference TRBV5-5 and TRBJ1-1, is DAGVTQSPTHLIKTRGQQVTLRCSPISGHKSVSWYQQVLGQGPQFIFQYYEKEERGRGNFPDRFSARQFPNYSSELNVNALLLGDSALYLCASSRTGRKDTEAFFGQGTRLTVV.

This clonotype has at least ten counts. V gene TRBV5-1 combines with J gene TRBJ1-3; D not certain. This CDR3 has 17 residues. Trimming took 0 bases from V and 0 from J, leaving 13 bases between them. Germline V gene sequence: CDR1 SGHRS, CDR2 YFSETQ. The CDR3 DNA sequence: TGCGCCAGCAGCTTGGTAGCGGGAGCCAGCTCTGGAAACACCATATATTTT. Translating it yields CASSLVAGASSGNTIYF. Filled out from reference TRBV5-1 and TRBJ1-3, the complete variable domain reads KAGVTQTPRYLIKTRGQQVTLSCSPISGHRSVSWYQQTPGQGLQFLFEYFSETQRNKGNFPGRFSGRQFSNSRSEMNVSTLELGDSALYLCASSLVAGASSGNTIYFGEGSWLTVV.

This clonotype was counted ten times or more. The V and J genes are TRBV7-2 and TRBJ2-7; 13 bases line up with TRBD2. This CDR3 has 16 residues. The germline gives CDR1 SGHTA, CDR2 FQGNSA. V lost 3 bases, J lost 1 base, and 3 bases stayed unmatched. CDR3 residues: CASSFGTSGESYEQYF. CDR3 DNA sequence: TGTGCCAGCAGCTTTGGGACTAGCGGGGAGTCCTACGAGCAGTACTTC.

This clonotype was detected many times. In DNA, the CDR3 is TGTGCCAGCAGCTTGGCCCAGACAGGATTATCCTACGAGCAGTACTTC. Its protein product is CASSLAQTGLSYEQYF. The V and J genes are TRBV5-5 and TRBJ2-7; D is possibly TRBD1 (6 bases). Looked up from germline, CDR1 is SGHKS and CDR2 is YYEKEE (reference sequence). CDR3 length equals 16 residues. Deletions cut 0 bases from V and 1 base from J, with 14 bases between.

The chain is built from TRBV7-6 and TRBJ2-7, with TRBD1 identical over 9 bases. V shed 5 bases and J 0 bases; nucleotides not matched to a gene: 11. Per the germline V gene, CDR1 is SGHVS and CDR2 is FNYEAQ. This CDR3 contains 17 residues. Written as DNA, the CDR3 is TGTGCCAGCAGCCCGGGACAGGGACGTCTTAACTCCTACGAGCAGTACTTC. Translating it yields CASSPGQGRLNSYEQYF.

In this sample, this clonotype turned up many times. This chain links TRBV7-3 with TRBJ2-2; 7 bases align to TRBD1. From germline, CDR1 is SGHTA and CDR2 FQGTGA. V was pared by 5 bases and J by 4 bases, with 13 bases of the junction left unmatched. There are 17 residues in the CDR3. CDR3 DNA: TGTGCCAGCAGCACTACCCCAACAGGGGCTGGCACCGGGGAGCTGTTTTTT. Encoded protein: CASSTTPTGAGTGELFF.

This clonotype was detected many times. V and J are TRBV7-3 and TRBJ2-1, with no clear D. Germline-derived CDR1 and CDR2 are SGHTA and FQGTGA. CDR3 length: 14 amino acids. The V end was cut by 5 bases, the J end by 8 bases, with 16 bases between. The CDR3 protein is CASSKQVLPDEQFF. In DNA form, the CDR3 reads TGTGCCAGCAGCAAGCAGGTCCTACCCGATGAGCAGTTCTTC.

This clonotype was counted a few times. Here the CDR3 reads CASSQPLGTYNEQFF. The DNA for the CDR3 is TGTGCCAGCAGCCAGCCGTTGGGCACCTACAATGAGCAGTTCTTC. The V gene is TRBV7-2, the J gene TRBJ2-1; D is uncertain. The CDR3 consists of 15 residues. CDR1 SGHTA and CDR2 FQGNSA come from the germline V gene. V lost 5 bases, J lost 2 bases, and 13 bases lay in between.

This clonotype was counted at least ten times. The chain is built from TRBV12-3 or TRBV12-4 and TRBJ1-2; 10 bases are shared with TRBD1. The CDR3 is 15 residues long. The V and J ends lost 3 bases and 4 bases, in that order; junction bases with no gene match: 5. CDR3 sequence (DNA): TGTGCCAGCAGTTTCGCGACAGGGGGCGGCTATGGCTACACCTTC. It yields the protein CASSFATGGGYGYTF.

The table lists this clonotype with many counts. CDR3 DNA: TGCAGTGCTAGAGATGAACGGGGGAGAACCTACGAGCAGTACTTC. Translation gives CSARDERGRTYEQYF. The chain joins TRBV20-1 to TRBJ2-7; D possibly corresponds to TRBD2 (6 bases). The CDR3 runs 15 residues. Looked up from germline, CDR1 is DFQATT and CDR2 is SNEGSKA (reference sequence). V was shortened by 0 bases and J by 2 bases, with 14 bases between the two germline ends.

This chain connects TRBV12-3 or TRBV12-4 to TRBJ2-3; D might be TRBD2 (6 bases). This CDR3 spans 13 amino acids. Trimming stripped 8 bases from V and 3 bases from J, with 12 bases between. CDR3 nucleotides: TGTGCCAGCGGAAGGGGAGGAACAGATACGCAGTATTTT. Its protein product is CASGRGGTDTQYF.